One and the same sample provided the 18 T cell receptor beta chains below, sequenced in a study of T-cell reconstitution after alpha-beta-depleted transplantation in children. Researchers prepared the TCRbeta library using unique molecular identifiers, the study reports. TCRdb recomputed calls from the PCR reads with MiXCR, one row per CDR3 protein. The table records approximately 240,000 distinct CDR3 sequences, 8% to 9.5% of them present only once. The sequencing here drew on PBMCs from the stem cell graft donor, taken from the stem cell graft. The receptors here all came from a human donor who donated a stem cell graft to a child with acute lymphoblastic leukemia.

This clonotype was observed at least ten times. V gene TRBV12-3 or TRBV12-4 combines with J gene TRBJ2-2; D tentatively reads TRBD1 or TRBD2 (6 bases each). V was shortened by 8 bases and J by 1 base, with 17 bases between the two germline ends. The CDR3 is made up of 16 amino acids. CDR3 sequence: CASRGWGAMNTGELFF. In nucleotides, the CDR3 is TGTGCCAGCCGTGGGTGGGGGGCCATGAACACCGGGGAGCTGTTTTTT.

For this clonotype: This may come from a read error, since a much larger clone is one base off. V usage is TRBV27 and J usage is TRBJ2-7; 8 bases line up with TRBD1. V lost 11 bases to trimming and J lost 2 bases; unmatched junction nucleotides: 11. Germline-derived CDR1 and CDR2 are MNHEY and SMNVEV (reference sequence). This CDR3 has 14 amino acids. The CDR3 DNA sequence: TGTGCCCGCACTGAGACAGGGGAAACCTACGAGCAGTACTTC. Encoded protein: CARTETGETYEQYF.

The chain joins TRBV20-1 to TRBJ2-7, with a weak D call TRBD2 (5 bases). The CDR3 is 14 residues long. Germline V CDR1 and CDR2: DFQATT, SNEGSKA (reference sequence). V lost 0 bases, J lost 1 base, and 10 bases lay in between. The chain's CDR3 is CSARDQPGSYEQYF. CDR3 coding DNA: TGCAGTGCTAGAGATCAACCGGGATCCTACGAGCAGTACTTC.

Ten or more counts support this clonotype. The chain employs TRBV5-1 and TRBJ2-4; the D gene could be TRBD1 or TRBD2 (5 bases each). The length of the CDR3 is 14 residues. Germline-derived CDR1 and CDR2 are SGHRS and YFSETQ. Deletions cut 4 bases from V and 9 bases from J, with 17 bases between. The CDR3 sequence is CASSGGEVVSIQYF. The CDR3 DNA follows: TGCGCCAGCAGCGGGGGAGAGGTTGTGTCCATTCAGTACTTC.

This clonotype showed up just a few times. Compared with germline, one end of the junction differs, possibly owing to a read error. This chain links TRBV10-3 with TRBJ1-1, with no clear D. Per germline, CDR1 ENHRY and CDR2 SYGVKD. There are 13 residues in the CDR3. This chain's CDR3 is CAISPTGNTEAFF. The CDR3 coding sequence is TGCGCCATCAGTCCTACGGGGAACACTGAAGCTTTCTTT.

Worth noting for this clonotype: An end of the junction does not agree with germline; a read error may underlie this. CDR3 nucleotide sequence: TGTGTCAGCAGCTTGTATCTGGGACAGAACCCTGGGCCCCAGCATTTT. It yields the protein CVSSLYLGQNPGPQHF. This chain joins TRBV5-6 and TRBJ1-5; 7 positions match TRBD1. The CDR3 sequence is 16 residues long. The germline V gene has CDR1 SGHDT and CDR2 YYEEEE.

This chain uses TRBV3-1 with TRBJ2-5, with D perhaps assigned TRBD1 or TRBD2 (6 bases each). With 5 bases removed from V and 6 bases from J, the gap between germline ends came to 10 bases. Germline assignment: CDR1 LGHDT and CDR2 YNNKEL (reference sequence). The CDR3 runs to 12 residues. The CDR3 coding sequence is TGTGCCAGCAGCAGGGGGGAAAAGACCCAGTACTTC. Translated: CASSRGEKTQYF.

There are a few counts of this clonotype. The gene calls are TRBV12-3 or TRBV12-4 and TRBJ2-1; 11 nucleotides match TRBD2. J was trimmed by 4 bases and V by 5 bases; bases with no gene match: 4. The CDR3 covers 15 residues. This CDR3 is CASSPRLAGYNEQFF. Here the CDR3 DNA reads TGTGCCAGCAGTCCCAGACTAGCGGGGTACAATGAGCAGTTCTTC.

This clonotype came up a few times. This chain joins TRBV12-3 or TRBV12-4 and TRBJ1-2; the match to TRBD1 covers 9 bases. This CDR3 has 15 amino acids. The trim removed 3 bases at V and 6 bases at J, leaving 8 bases unmatched. Written as DNA, the CDR3 is TGTGCCAGCAGTTTCGGCGGACAGGGGATAAATGGCTACACCTTC. This gives the protein CASSFGGQGINGYTF.

This clonotype occurred a few times. The chain joins TRBV7-8 to TRBJ1-1; 8 positions agree with TRBD1. The CDR3 runs 15 residues. Germline lookup yields CDR1 SGHVS and CDR2 FQNEAQ. The ends lost 4 bases at V and 1 base at J; junction bases unmatched: 5. CDR3 sequence: CASSYRTGKNTEAFF. CDR3 in DNA: TGTGCCAGCAGCTATAGGACAGGGAAGAACACTGAAGCTTTCTTT.

The chain employs TRBV27 and TRBJ1-2; 7 nucleotides align to TRBD1. V shed 6 bases, J shed 7 bases, and the junction held 11 bases outside the gene matches. Germline V gene data show CDR1 as MNHEY and CDR2 as SMNVEV (reference sequence). The CDR3 length is 14 residues. CDR3 coding DNA: TGTGCCAGCAGAGTCAGGGGGTCTGCGAGTGGCTACACCTTC. Encoded protein: CASRVRGSASGYTF.

CDR3 in DNA: TGTGCCAGCAGCCCCGACATGGCGTATGGCTACACCTTC. It codes for CASSPDMAYGYTF. The V and J genes are TRBV7-2 and TRBJ1-2; D unresolved. The CDR3 length is 13 residues. The V and J ends lost 5 bases and 5 bases respectively, with 12 bases between them. Germline V lookup: CDR1 SGHTA, CDR2 FQGNSA.

At least ten counts were recorded for this clonotype. The V gene is TRBV5-1, the J gene TRBJ2-1, with D hard to call. Germline V gene lookup returns CDR1 SGHRS and CDR2 YFSETQ. V gave up 7 bases and J gave up 9 bases, with 17 bases separating them. This CDR3 contains 13 residues. CDR3 nucleotides: TGCGCCAGCTATGGGTCGCCCACAATTGAGCAGTTCTTC. This sequence encodes CASYGSPTIEQFF. The variable domain in full, completed from reference TRBV5-1 and TRBJ2-1, reads KAGVTQTPRYLIKTRGQQVTLSCSPISGHRSVSWYQQTPGQGLQFLFEYFSETQRNKGNFPGRFSGRQFSNSRSEMNVSTLELGDSALYLCASYGSPTIEQFFGPGTRLTVL.

The table lists this clonotype with many counts. The chain recombines TRBV5-1 with TRBJ1-1; tentatively, D is TRBD1 (6 bases). Germline assignment: CDR1 SGHRS and CDR2 YFSETQ. The CDR3 extends over 14 amino acids. V lost 0 bases to trimming and J lost 4 bases, with 10 bases between them. CDR3 in DNA: TGCGCCAGCAGCTTGGACGGGGGCAGCACTGAAGCTTTCTTT. This translates into CASSLDGGSTEAFF. The full variable domain, with the rest looked up from reference TRBV5-1 and TRBJ1-1, is KAGVTQTPRYLIKTRGQQVTLSCSPISGHRSVSWYQQTPGQGLQFLFEYFSETQRNKGNFPGRFSGRQFSNSRSEMNVSTLELGDSALYLCASSLDGGSTEAFFGQGTRLTVV.

Concerning this clonotype: A clone one base away is much larger, so this may be a read error. The chain joins TRBV12-3 or TRBV12-4 to TRBJ1-1; D is possibly TRBD1 (6 bases). V was pared by 5 bases and J by 1 base, with 11 bases between. There are 14 residues in the CDR3. The DNA of the CDR3 is TGTGCCAGCAGTCAGACAGGCACGAACACTGAAGCTTTCTTT. This translates into CASSQTGTNTEAFF.

The chain is built from TRBV10-3 and TRBJ2-6; 12 positions agree with TRBD1. V was clipped by 5 bases and J by 0 bases; unmatched bases: 5. The CDR3 totals 18 residues. Germline V lookup: CDR1 ENHRY, CDR2 SYGVKD. CDR3 in amino acids: CAISQPGQGASGANVLTF. CDR3 bases: TGTGCCATCAGTCAACCGGGACAGGGGGCCTCTGGGGCCAACGTCCTGACTTTC.

The V and J genes are TRBV29-1 and TRBJ2-3; D unclear. Trimming stripped 7 bases from V and 1 base from J, with 12 bases between. Germline loops: CDR1 SQVTM, CDR2 ANQGSEA. This CDR3 spans 13 amino acids. CDR3 sequence reads: CSASGPRTDTQYF. The CDR3 nucleotides read TGCAGCGCATCCGGGCCCCGCACAGATACGCAGTATTTT.

The chain couples TRBV12-3 or TRBV12-4 to TRBJ2-5; D unclear. The V end lost 8 bases, the J end lost 1 base, and 5 bases lay between the germline ends. The length of the CDR3 is 11 residues. Here the CDR3 DNA reads TGTGCCAGCGGAGTCCAAGAGACCCAGTACTTC. As protein: CASGVQETQYF.